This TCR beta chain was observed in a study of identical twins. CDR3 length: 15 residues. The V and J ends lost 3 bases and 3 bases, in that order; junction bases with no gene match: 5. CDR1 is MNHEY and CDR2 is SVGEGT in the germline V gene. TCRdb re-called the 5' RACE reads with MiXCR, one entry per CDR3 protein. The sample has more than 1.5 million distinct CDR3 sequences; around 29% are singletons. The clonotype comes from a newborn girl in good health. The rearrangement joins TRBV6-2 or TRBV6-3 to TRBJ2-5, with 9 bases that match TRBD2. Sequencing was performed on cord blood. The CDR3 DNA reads TGTGCCAGCAGTTATGTACTAGCGGGCGAAGAGACCCAGTACTTC. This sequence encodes CASSYVLAGEETQYF.